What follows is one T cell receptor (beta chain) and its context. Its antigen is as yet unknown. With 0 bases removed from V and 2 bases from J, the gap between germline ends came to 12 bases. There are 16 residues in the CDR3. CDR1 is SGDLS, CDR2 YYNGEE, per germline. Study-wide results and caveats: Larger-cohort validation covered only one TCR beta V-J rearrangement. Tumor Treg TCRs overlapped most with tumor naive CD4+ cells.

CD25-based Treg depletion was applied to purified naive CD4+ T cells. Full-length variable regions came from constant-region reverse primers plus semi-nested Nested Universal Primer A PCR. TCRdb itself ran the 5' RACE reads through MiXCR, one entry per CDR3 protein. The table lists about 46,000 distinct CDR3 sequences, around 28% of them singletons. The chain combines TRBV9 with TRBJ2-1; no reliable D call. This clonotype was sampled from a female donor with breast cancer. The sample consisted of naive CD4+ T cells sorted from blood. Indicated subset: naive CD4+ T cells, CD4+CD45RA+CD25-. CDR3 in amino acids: CASSVGPEGAYNEQFF. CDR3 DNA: TGTGCCAGCAGCGTAGGCCCCGAAGGTGCCTACAATGAGCAGTTCTTC. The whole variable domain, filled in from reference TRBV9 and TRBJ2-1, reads DSGVTQTPKHLITATGQRVTLRCSPRSGDLSVYWYQQSLDQGLQFLIQYYNGEERAKGNILERFSAQQFPDLHSELNLSSLELGDSALYFCASSVGPEGAYNEQFFGPGTRLTVL.